A selection of T cell receptor beta chains follows, all from one sample in a study of OX40 agonist ivuxolimab in advanced cancers. The table came from immunoSEQ multiplex PCR; TCRdb's copy has only in-frame clones and leaves some out. This table has about 22,000 clones, about 90% appearing once. This material consisted of CD4+ or CD8+ T cells sorted from blood, taken in a trial of the OX40 agonist ivuxolimab. The receptors come from an adult with an advanced solid tumor such as melanoma, head and neck, liver or kidney cancer. Each CDR3 is given with its conserved first and last residue. The order of the fields is V gene, D gene, J gene, clone size, CDR3 DNA, CDR3 protein. A D gene is named only where the DNA matches it firmly. Clone size is not always given. Where it is, it says once, few, many or a class for expanded clones.

>TRBV19|.|TRBJ2-3|.
TGTGCCAGTAGCATGCCAGTAGGGGGAAGCACAGATACGCAGTATTTT
CASSMPVGGSTDTQYF
>TRBV28|.|TRBJ1-3|.
TGTGCCAGCAGTTTATCCCCAGACACTGGAGCATTTGGAAACACCATATATTTT
CASSLSPDTGAFGNTIYF
>TRBV9|.|TRBJ2-7|.
TGTGCCAGCAGCTTTGGGGCGGATTCCTACGAGCAGTACTTC
CASSFGADSYEQYF
>TRBV6-1|.|TRBJ2-7|.
TGTGCCAGCAGTTCCCGTATTTACTCCTACGAGCAGTACTTC
CASSSRIYSYEQYF
>TRBV5-6|.|TRBJ2-7|.
TGTGCCAGCAGCTTGGGAGGCTACGAGCAGTACTTC
CASSLGGYEQYF
>TRBV30|.|TRBJ2-3|.
TGTGCCTGGAGTATGGGCGGAGCTAGCACAGATACGCAGTATTTT
CAWSMGGASTDTQYF
>TRBV28|.|TRBJ2-5|.
TGTGCCAGCAGTTTATCACCCCTAGAGGTGAGAGAGACCCAGTACTTC
CASSLSPLEVRETQYF
>TRBV30|TRBD1|TRBJ1-3|.
TGTGCCTGGAGTGGCGACAGGGAAGGAAACACCATATATTTT
CAWSGDREGNTIYF
>TRBV5-6|.|TRBJ2-1|.
TGTGCCAGCAGCTTCGGCACTTCTTCCTACAATGAGCAGTTCTTC
CASSFGTSSYNEQFF
>TRBV4-1|.|TRBJ2-1|.
TGCGCCAGCAGCCAAGAGAGGGCCTCCTACAATGAGCAGTTCTTC
CASSQERASYNEQFF
>TRBV4-1|.|TRBJ1-6|once
TGCGCCAGCAGCCCCTACGGCGTTGTGGGAACCGATTTT
CASSPYGVVGTDF
>TRBV4-2|TRBD1|TRBJ2-7|few
TGTGCCAGCAGCCAAGACTCGGGGACAGGGCCGAACGAGCAGTACTTC
CASSQDSGTGPNEQYF
>TRBV2|.|TRBJ2-7|.
TGTGCCAGCCAGACAGGGAGGTTCTACGAGCAGTACTTC
CASQTGRFYEQYF
>TRBV15|.|TRBJ2-2|.
TGTGCCACCAGCAGAGATTGGGCAAGAGTGGCCGCCGGGGAGCTGTTTTTT
CATSRDWARVAAGELFF
>TRBV28|.|TRBJ1-5|.
TGTGCCAGCAGTCAGGACGTTGATAGCAATCAGCCCCAGCATTTT
CASSQDVDSNQPQHF
>TRBV11-3|TRBD2|TRBJ2-1|.
TGTGCCAGCAGCTCACCGGGACTAGCGGGGCAACATTACAATGAGCAGTTCTTC
CASSSPGLAGQHYNEQFF
>TRBV15|TRBD2|TRBJ2-3|.
TGTGCCACCAGCAGAGATAGGGACTACACAGATACGCAGTATTTT
CATSRDRDYTDTQYF
>TRBV7-8|.|TRBJ2-3|.
TGTGCCAGCAGCCCCACTCGGGGCACAGATACGCAGTATTTT
CASSPTRGTDTQYF
>TRBV19|TRBD1|TRBJ1-4|.
TGTGCCACTACAGGAGGGGGCCTCGAAAAACTGTTTTTT
CATTGGGLEKLFF
>TRBV12-5|.|TRBJ2-7|.
TGTGCTAGTGGTCTCCGGGACACCTACGAGCAGTACTTC
CASGLRDTYEQYF
>TRBV11-3|.|TRBJ2-2|.
TGTGCCAGCAGCGAGCCGGGACACACCGGGGAGCTGTTTTTT
CASSEPGHTGELFF
>TRBV11-2|.|TRBJ1-4|.
TGTGCCAGCAGCGATGGAGGGCGGGGGTTCTATGAAAAACTGTTTTTT
CASSDGGRGFYEKLFF
>TRBV4-3|.|TRBJ1-1|.
TGCGCCAGCAGCCAAACAATGAACACTGAAGCTTTCTTT
CASSQTMNTEAFF
>TRBV7-9|.|TRBJ2-7|.
TGTGCCAGCAGCCTGAGCTCCTACGAGCAGTACTTC
CASSLSSYEQYF
>TRBV27|TRBD2|TRBJ2-7|once
TGTGCCAGCAGTTACTCTCTCTCGACTAGCGGCGCCTACGAGCAGTACTTC
CASSYSLSTSGAYEQYF